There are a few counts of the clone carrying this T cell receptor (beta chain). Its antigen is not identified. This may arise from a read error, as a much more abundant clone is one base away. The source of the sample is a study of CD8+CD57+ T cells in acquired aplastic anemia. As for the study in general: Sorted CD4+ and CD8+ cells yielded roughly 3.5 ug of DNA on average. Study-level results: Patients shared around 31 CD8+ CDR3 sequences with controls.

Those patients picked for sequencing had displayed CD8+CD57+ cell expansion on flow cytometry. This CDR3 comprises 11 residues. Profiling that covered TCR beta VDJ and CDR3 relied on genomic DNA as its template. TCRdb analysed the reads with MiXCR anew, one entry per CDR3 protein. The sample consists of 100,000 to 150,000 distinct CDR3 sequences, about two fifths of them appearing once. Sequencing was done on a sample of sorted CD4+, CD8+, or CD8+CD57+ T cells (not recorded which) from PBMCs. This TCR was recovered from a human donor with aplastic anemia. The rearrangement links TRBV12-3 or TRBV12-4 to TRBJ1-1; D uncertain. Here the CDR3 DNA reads TGTGCCAGCAGTATTAACACTGAAGCTCTCTTT. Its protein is CASSINTEALF.